The entry below gives a single T cell receptor beta chain sequence along with its context. This sample is part of a study of blood T cell repertoires in COVID-19. As for the study in general: Samples came from the United States, Italy and Spain, spanning acute and convalescent COVID-19.

This CDR3 region has 15 residues. V dropped 6 bases and J dropped 0; count of bases not matched to a gene: 3. Germline CDR1 is MDHEN and CDR2 is SYDVKM. The protocol was immunoSEQ multiplex PCR, while the TCRdb copy is restricted to in-frame clones and leaves out a portion. The sample lists about 230,000 clones; more than 75% were seen once. The receptor was derived from a man in his forties with acute or convalescent COVID-19. The sample was peripheral blood. The chain recombines TRBV28 with TRBJ1-4; 8 nucleotides line up with TRBD1. CDR3 DNA: TGTGCCAGCAGCTTGACAGGGGCAACTAATGAAAAACTGTTTTTT. It codes for CASSLTGATNEKLFF.